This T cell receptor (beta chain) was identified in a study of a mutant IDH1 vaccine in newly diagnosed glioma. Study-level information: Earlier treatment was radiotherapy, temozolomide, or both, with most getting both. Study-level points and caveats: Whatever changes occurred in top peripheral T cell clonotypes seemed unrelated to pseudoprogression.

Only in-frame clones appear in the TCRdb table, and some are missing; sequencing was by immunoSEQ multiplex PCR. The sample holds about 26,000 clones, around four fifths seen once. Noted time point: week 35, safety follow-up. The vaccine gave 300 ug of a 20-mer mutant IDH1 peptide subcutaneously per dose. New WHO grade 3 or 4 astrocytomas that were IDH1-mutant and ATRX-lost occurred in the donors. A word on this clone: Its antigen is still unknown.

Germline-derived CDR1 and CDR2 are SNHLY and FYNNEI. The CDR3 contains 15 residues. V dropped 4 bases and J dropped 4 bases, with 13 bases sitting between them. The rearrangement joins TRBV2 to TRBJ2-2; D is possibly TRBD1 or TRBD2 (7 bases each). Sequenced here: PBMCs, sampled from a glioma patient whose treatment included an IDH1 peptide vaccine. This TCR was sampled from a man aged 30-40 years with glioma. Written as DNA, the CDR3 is TGTGCCAGCAGTGGACAGGGAGGGGGCACCGGGGAGCTGTTTTTT. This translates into CASSGQGGGTGELFF.